The 13 T cell receptor beta chains listed next were all sequenced from one sample in a study of blood T cell repertoires in COVID-19 (dated by TCRdb to about 2020). Receptor amplification or capture employed the immunoSEQ multiplex PCR assay. TCRdb mirrors the immuneACCESS table, restricted to in-frame sequences. Some clones are absent from its copies; in checked studies, under half trace to an unresolved V gene, and the reason for the others is unknown. The table for this sample lists roughly 450,000 clones; 90% of them were counted only once. Jointly, the top ten make up about 0.6% of the sample. The sequenced material came from PBMCs or T cells enriched from blood (not recorded which). These TCRs come from a man in his late teens or twenties who had recovered from COVID-19.

This chain connects TRBV2 to TRBJ1-5; perhaps TRBD1 as D (6 bases). Germline loops: CDR1 SNHLY, CDR2 FYNNEI. This CDR3 is built from 15 residues. Trimming pared 6 bases from V and 1 base from J, leaving 13 bases between. This CDR3 is CASSADSQSNQPQHF. CDR3 sequence (DNA): TGTGCCAGCAGCGCGGACAGCCAAAGCAATCAGCCCCAGCATTTT.

The rearrangement joins TRBV7-2 to TRBJ2-7; TRBD2 agrees at 8 bases. The CDR3 covers 17 residues. Germline V CDR1 and CDR2: SGHTA, FQGNSA. V lost 2 bases, J lost 6 bases, and 15 bases stayed unmatched. The CDR3, as DNA: TGTGCCAGCAGCTTACGGAGTGGGCGGCGGGAGGCAGGCGAGCAGTACTTC. Protein sequence: CASSLRSGRREAGEQYF.

This chain connects TRBV10-3 to TRBJ1-4; D unresolved. This CDR3 is 16 amino acids long. Per germline, CDR1 ENHRY and CDR2 SYGVKD. V dropped 6 bases and J dropped 0 bases, with 14 bases sitting between them. In DNA, the CDR3 is TGTGCCATCAGCCACACTTACAGCACAACTAATGAAAAACTGTTTTTT. It specifies CAISHTYSTTNEKLFF.

This clone is a singleton in its sample. The CDR3 loop is CASSLTQGVEAFF. Written as DNA, the CDR3 is TGTGCCAGCAGCCTTACACAGGGTGTGGAAGCTTTCTTT. The chain uses TRBV13 and TRBJ1-1; TRBD1 is a possible D gene (6 bases). Between the trimmed V and J ends, which lost 5 bases and 8 bases, there was a span of 15 bases. The germline V gene has CDR1 PRHDT and CDR2 FYEKMQ (reference sequence). This CDR3 has 13 residues.

The chain combines TRBV6-5 with TRBJ2-7; 8 positions match TRBD1. This CDR3 has 15 amino acids. From germline, CDR1 is MNHEY and CDR2 SVGAGI. The J segment lost 2 bases and the V segment lost 2 bases, leaving 5 bases of the junction unmatched. In DNA, the CDR3 is TGTGCCAGCAGTTACGCTCCGACAGGGGCCTACGAGCAGTACTTC. It translates to CASSYAPTGAYEQYF.

The V call is TRBV5-4, the J call TRBJ1-6; no reliable D call. The germline V gene encodes CDR1 SGHNT and CDR2 YYREEE (reference sequence). Trimming took off 2 bases at V and 8 bases at J, with 14 bases between the two ends. CDR3 length equals 15 residues. CDR3 loop: CASSLGGTGYSPLHF. The CDR3 coding sequence is TGTGCCAGCAGCTTAGGAGGTACGGGTTATTCACCCCTCCACTTT.

The V and J genes are TRBV18 and TRBJ2-1; 9 nucleotides match TRBD2. Germline assignment: CDR1 KGHSH and CDR2 LQKENI. V shed 3 bases and J 5 bases; nucleotides not matched to a gene: 2. The CDR3 covers 14 residues. CDR3 sequence (DNA): TGTGCCAGCTCACCCTTAGCGGGAGACAATGAGCAGTTCTTC. Its protein is CASSPLAGDNEQFF.

V gene TRBV6-8 combines with J gene TRBJ1-4; TRBD1 aligns across 7 bases. With V trimmed by 8 bases and J by 5 bases, 8 bases remained unmatched. The CDR3 is 14 amino acids. The germline V gene has CDR1 MNHGY and CDR2 SAAAGT. The CDR3: CASPQGGENEKLFF. The CDR3 DNA reads as TGTGCCAGCCCCCAGGGGGGCGAAAATGAAAAACTGTTTTTT.

The genes are TRBV18 and TRBJ2-3; 9 bases match TRBD2. The CDR3 loop spans 18 amino acids. The J segment lost 5 bases and the V segment lost 0 bases, leaving 12 bases of the junction unmatched. Germline-derived CDR1 and CDR2 are KGHSH and LQKENI. CDR3 amino acids: CASSPPNHAGGLGDTQYF. The CDR3 coding sequence is TGTGCCAGCTCACCACCTAATCACGCGGGAGGGCTGGGAGATACGCAGTATTTT.

This rearrangement joins TRBV7-9 to TRBJ1-1; 9 nucleotides align to TRBD1. In germline, CDR1 is SEHNR, CDR2 FQNEAQ (reference sequence). The CDR3 runs to 17 residues. The ends lost 2 bases at V and 1 base at J; junction bases unmatched: 8. CDR3 sequence (DNA): TGTGCCAGCAGCTTACGAGACAGGGGGAGAGAGAACACTGAAGCTTTCTTT. Translating it yields CASSLRDRGRENTEAFF.

This chain joins TRBV14 and TRBJ2-5, with D possibly TRBD1 on 6 matching bases. CDR3 size: 16 residues. V was clipped by 1 base and J by 1 base, with 13 bases between them. The V gene's germline CDR1 is SGHDN and CDR2 FVKESK. CDR3 amino acids: CASSQAGRGSQETQYF. In DNA form, the CDR3 reads TGTGCCAGCAGCCAAGCGGGCAGGGGATCCCAAGAGACCCAGTACTTC.

The gene calls are TRBV10-3 and TRBJ1-5; TRBD1 agrees at 8 bases. Germline CDR1 and CDR2: ENHRY and SYGVKD. The CDR3 covers 12 residues. The V segment lost 11 bases and the J segment 4 bases; nucleotides outside the gene matches: 4. For the CDR3, the DNA is TGTGCCGTACAGGGGGAAAATCAGCCCCAGCATTTT. It specifies CAVQGENQPQHF.

This rearrangement joins TRBV7-3 to TRBJ2-7; the match to TRBD2 covers 9 bases. This CDR3 has 15 residues. Germline loops: CDR1 SGHTA, CDR2 FQGTGA. Unmatched junction bases numbered 8, after V lost 4 bases and J lost 4 bases. CDR3 DNA sequence: TGTGCCAGCAGCTCATCCGGGACTAGCAGATACGAGCAGTACTTC. Protein sequence: CASSSSGTSRYEQYF.